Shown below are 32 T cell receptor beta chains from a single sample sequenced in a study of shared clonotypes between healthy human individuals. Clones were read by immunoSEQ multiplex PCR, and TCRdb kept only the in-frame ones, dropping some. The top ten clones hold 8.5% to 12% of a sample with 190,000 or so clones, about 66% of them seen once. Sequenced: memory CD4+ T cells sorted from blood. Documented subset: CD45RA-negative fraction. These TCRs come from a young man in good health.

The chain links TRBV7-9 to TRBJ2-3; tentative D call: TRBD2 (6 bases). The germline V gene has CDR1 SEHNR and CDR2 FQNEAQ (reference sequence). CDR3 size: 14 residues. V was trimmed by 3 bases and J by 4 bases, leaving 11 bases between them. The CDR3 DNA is TGTGCCAGCAGCTTCTCCGGGAGTGCAGATACGCAGTATTTT. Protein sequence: CASSFSGSADTQYF.

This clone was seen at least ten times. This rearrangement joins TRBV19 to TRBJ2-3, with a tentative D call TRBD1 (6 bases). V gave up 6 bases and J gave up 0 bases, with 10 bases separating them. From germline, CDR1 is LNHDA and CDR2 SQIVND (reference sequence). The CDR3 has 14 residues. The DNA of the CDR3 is TGTGCCAGTAGACATCAGGGGAGCACAGATACGCAGTATTTT. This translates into CASRHQGSTDTQYF.

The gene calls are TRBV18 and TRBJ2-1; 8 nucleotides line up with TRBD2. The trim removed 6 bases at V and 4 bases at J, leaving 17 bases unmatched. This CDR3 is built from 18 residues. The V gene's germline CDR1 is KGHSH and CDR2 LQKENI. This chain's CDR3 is CASSLFSQGLGNYNEQFF. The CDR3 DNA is TGTGCCAGCTCGCTCTTTTCCCAGGGACTAGGAAATTACAATGAGCAGTTCTTC.

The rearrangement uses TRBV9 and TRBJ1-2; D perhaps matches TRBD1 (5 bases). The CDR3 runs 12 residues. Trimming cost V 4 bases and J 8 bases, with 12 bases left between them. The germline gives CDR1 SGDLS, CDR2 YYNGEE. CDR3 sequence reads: CASSPGTWGYTF. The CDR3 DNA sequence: TGTGCCAGCAGCCCCGGGACCTGGGGCTACACCTTC.

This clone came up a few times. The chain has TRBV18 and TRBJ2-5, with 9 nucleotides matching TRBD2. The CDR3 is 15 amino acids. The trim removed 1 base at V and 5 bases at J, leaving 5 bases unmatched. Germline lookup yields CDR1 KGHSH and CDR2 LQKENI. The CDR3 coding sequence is TGTGCCAGCTCACCACTGACGGCGGGAGGGGAGACCCAGTACTTC. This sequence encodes CASSPLTAGGETQYF.

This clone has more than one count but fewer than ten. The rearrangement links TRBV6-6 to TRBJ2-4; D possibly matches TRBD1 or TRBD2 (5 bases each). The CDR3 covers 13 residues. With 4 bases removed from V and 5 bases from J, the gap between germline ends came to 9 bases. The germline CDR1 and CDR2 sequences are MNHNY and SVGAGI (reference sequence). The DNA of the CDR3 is TGTGCCAGCAGTTTCCCGGGACAAAACATTCAGTACTTC. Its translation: CASSFPGQNIQYF.

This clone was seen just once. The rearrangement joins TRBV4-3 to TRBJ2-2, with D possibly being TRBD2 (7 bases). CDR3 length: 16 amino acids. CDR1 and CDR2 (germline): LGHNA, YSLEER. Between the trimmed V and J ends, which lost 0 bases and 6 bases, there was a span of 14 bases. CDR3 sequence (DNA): TGCGCCAGCAGCCAAGATGTAAGGGGGAGGGCCGGGGAGCTGTTTTTT. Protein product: CASSQDVRGRAGELFF.

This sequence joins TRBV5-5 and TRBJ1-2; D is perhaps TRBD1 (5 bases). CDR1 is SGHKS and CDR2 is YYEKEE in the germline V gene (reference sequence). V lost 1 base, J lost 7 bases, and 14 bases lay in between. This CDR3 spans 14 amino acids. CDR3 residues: CASSLSTGAAGYTF. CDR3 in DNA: TGTGCCAGCAGCTTGTCAACTGGGGCCGCTGGCTACACCTTC. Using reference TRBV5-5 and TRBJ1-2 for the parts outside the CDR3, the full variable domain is DAGVTQSPTHLIKTRGQQVTLRCSPISGHKSVSWYQQVLGQGPQFIFQYYEKEERGRGNFPDRFSARQFPNYSSELNVNALLLGDSALYLCASSLSTGAAGYTFGSGTRLTVV.

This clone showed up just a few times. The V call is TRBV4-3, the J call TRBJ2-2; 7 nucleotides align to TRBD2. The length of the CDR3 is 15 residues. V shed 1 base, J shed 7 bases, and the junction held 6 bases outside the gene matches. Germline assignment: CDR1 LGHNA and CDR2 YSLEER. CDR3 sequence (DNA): TGCGCCAGCAGCCAAGTCGAGCGGGACGGCGGGGAGCTGTTTTTT. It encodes CASSQVERDGGELFF.

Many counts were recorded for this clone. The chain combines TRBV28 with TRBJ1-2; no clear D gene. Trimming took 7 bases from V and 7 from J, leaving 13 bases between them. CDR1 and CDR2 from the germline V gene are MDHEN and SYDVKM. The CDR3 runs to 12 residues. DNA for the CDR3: TGTGCCAGCATTAAGTCACTCGGTGGCTACACCTTC. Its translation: CASIKSLGGYTF.

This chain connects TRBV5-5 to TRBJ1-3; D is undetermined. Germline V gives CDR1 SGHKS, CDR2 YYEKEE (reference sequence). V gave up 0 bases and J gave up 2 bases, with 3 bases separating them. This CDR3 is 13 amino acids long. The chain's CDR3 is CASSLDPGNTIYF. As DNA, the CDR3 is TGTGCCAGCAGCTTGGATCCTGGAAACACCATATATTTT.

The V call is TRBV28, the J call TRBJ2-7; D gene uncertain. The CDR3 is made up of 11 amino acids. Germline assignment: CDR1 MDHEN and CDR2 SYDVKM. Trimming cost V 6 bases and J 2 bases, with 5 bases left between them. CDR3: CASRTAYEQYF. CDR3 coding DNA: TGTGCCAGCAGAACCGCCTACGAGCAGTACTTC.

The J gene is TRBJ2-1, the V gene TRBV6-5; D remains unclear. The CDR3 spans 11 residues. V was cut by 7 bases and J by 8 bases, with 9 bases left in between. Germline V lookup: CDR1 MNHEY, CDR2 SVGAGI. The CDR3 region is CASTILDEQFF. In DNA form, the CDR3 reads TGTGCCAGCACCATCTTGGATGAGCAGTTCTTC.

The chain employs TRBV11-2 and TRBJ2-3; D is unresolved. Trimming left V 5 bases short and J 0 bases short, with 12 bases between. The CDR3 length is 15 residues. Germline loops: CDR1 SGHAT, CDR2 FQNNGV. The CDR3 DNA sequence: TGTGCCAGCAGCCACCACCCGAAAAGCACAGATACGCAGTATTTT. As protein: CASSHHPKSTDTQYF.

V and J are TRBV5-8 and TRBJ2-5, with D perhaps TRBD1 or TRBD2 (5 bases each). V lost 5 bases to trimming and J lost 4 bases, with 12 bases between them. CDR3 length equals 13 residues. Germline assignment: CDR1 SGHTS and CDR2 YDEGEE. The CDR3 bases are TGTGCCAGCAGACCAGCAGGGACAGAGACCCAGTACTTC. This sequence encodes CASRPAGTETQYF. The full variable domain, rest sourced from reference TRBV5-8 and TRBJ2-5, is EAGVTQSPTHLIKTRGQQATLRCSPISGHTSVYWYQQALGLGLQFLLWYDEGEERNRGNFPPRFSGRQFPNYSSELNVNALELEDSALYLCASRPAGTETQYFGPGTRLLVL.

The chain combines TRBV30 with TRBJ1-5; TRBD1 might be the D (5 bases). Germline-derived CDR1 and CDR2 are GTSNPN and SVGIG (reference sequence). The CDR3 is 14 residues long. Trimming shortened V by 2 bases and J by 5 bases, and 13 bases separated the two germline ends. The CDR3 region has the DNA TGTGCCTGGAGTCTCAGCCTACAGGATCAGCCCCAGCATTTT. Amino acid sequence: CAWSLSLQDQPQHF.

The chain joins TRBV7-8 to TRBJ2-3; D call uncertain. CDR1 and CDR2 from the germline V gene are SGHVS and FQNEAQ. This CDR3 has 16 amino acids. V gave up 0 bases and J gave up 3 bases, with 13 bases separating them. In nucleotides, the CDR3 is TGTGCCAGCAGCTTAGCGTGGCAAGCCGGTACAGATACGCAGTATTTT. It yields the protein CASSLAWQAGTDTQYF.

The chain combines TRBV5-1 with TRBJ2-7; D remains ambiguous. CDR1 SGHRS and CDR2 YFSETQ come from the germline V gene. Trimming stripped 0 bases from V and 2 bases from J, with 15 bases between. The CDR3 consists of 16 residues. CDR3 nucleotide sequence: TGCGCCAGCAGCTTGGGTCTTAGAGATTACCCCTACGAGCAGTACTTC. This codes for CASSLGLRDYPYEQYF.

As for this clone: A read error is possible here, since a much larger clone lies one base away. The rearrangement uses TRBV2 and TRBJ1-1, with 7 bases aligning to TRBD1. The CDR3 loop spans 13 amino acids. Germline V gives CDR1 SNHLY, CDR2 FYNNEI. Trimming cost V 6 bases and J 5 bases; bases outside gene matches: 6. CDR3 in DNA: TGTGCCAGCAGGTACAGGGGAGGGACTGAAGCTTTCTTT. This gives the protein CASRYRGGTEAFF.

The CDR3 loop is CASKRSWDYGYTF. The CDR3 coding sequence is TGTGCCAGCAAACGTTCGTGGGACTATGGCTACACCTTC. The chain uses TRBV2 and TRBJ1-2, with D hard to call. V lost 7 bases to trimming and J lost 3 bases, with 12 bases between them. Per the germline V gene, CDR1 is SNHLY and CDR2 is FYNNEI. The CDR3 is 13 amino acids.

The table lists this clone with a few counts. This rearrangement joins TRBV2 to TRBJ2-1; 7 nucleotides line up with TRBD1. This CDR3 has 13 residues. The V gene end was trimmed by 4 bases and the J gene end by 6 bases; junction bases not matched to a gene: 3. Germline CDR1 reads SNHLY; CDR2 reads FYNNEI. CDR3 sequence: CASSATGTNEQFF. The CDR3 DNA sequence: TGTGCCAGCAGTGCGACAGGGACCAATGAGCAGTTCTTC.

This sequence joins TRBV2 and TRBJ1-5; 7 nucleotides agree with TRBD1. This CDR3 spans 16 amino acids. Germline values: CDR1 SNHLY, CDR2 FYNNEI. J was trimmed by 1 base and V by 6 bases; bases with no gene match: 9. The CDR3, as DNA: TGTGCCAGCAGAGCTCACAGGGGAGCGAGCAATCAGCCCCAGCATTTT. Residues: CASRAHRGASNQPQHF.

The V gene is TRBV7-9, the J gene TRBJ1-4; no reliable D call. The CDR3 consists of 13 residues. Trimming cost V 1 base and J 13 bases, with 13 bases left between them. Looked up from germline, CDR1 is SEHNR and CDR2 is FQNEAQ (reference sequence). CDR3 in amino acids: CASSLDVRMTLFF. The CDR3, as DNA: TGTGCCAGCAGCTTAGATGTTAGGATGACACTGTTTTTT.

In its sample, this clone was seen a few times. DNA of the CDR3: TGTGCCAGCAGCAGACTTGACAGTTTGTACGAGCAGTACTTC. Encoded protein: CASSRLDSLYEQYF. This chain uses TRBV6-1 with TRBJ2-7, with TRBD1 as a possible D gene (5 bases). V was clipped by 6 bases and J by 4 bases, with 16 bases between them. The CDR3 is 14 residues long. Germline V CDR1 and CDR2: MNHNS, SASEGT.

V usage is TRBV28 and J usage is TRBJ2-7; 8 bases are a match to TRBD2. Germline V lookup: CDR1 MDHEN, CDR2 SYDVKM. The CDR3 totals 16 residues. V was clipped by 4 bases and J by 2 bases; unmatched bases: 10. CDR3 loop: CASSWLSATSAYEQYF. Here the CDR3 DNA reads TGTGCCAGCAGTTGGCTCTCAGCGACTAGCGCCTACGAGCAGTACTTC.

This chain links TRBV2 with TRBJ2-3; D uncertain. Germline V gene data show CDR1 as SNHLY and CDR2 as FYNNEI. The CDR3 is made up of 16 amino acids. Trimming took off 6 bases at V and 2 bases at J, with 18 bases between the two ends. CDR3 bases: TGTGCCAGCAGACTCGATCGCGGCGGATCCACAGATACGCAGTATTTT. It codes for CASRLDRGGSTDTQYF.

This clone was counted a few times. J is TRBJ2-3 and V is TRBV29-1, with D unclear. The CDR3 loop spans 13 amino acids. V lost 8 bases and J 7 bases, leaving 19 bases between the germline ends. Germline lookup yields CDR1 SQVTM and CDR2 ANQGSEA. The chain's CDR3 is CSPMLVPANTQYF. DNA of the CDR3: TGCAGCCCTATGTTGGTCCCAGCAAATACGCAGTATTTT.

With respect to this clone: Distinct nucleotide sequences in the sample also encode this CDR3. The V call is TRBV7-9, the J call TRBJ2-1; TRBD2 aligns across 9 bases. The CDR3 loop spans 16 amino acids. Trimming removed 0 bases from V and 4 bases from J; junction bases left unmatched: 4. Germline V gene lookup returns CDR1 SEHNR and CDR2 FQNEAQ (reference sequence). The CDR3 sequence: CASSLALAGTYNEQFF. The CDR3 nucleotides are TGTGCCAGCAGCTTAGCGCTAGCGGGAACGTACAATGAGCAGTTCTTC.

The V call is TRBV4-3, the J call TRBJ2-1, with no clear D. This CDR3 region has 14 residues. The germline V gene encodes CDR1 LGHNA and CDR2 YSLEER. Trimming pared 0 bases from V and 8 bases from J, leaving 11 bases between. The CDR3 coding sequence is TGCGCCAGCAGCCAAGATCCCATGAGCTATGAGCAGTTCTTC. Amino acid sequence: CASSQDPMSYEQFF.

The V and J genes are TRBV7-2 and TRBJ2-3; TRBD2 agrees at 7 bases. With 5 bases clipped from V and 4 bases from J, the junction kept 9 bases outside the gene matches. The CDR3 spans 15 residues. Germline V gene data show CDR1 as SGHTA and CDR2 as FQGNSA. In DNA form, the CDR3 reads TGTGCCAGCAGCAAGGGCGGGAGCTCGGCAGATACGCAGTATTTT. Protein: CASSKGGSSADTQYF.

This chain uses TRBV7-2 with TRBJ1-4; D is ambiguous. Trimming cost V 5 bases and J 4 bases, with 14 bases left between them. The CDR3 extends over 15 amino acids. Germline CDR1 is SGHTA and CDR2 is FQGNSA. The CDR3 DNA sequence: TGTGCCAGCAGCCAAACAACCGGGAGTAATGAAAAACTGTTTTTT. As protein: CASSQTTGSNEKLFF.

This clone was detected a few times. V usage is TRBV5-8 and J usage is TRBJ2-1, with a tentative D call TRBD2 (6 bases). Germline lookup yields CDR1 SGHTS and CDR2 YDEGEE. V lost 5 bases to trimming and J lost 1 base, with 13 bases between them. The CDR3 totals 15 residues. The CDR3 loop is CASSRDWASYNEQFF. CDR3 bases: TGTGCCAGCAGTCGGGACTGGGCGTCCTACAATGAGCAGTTCTTC.